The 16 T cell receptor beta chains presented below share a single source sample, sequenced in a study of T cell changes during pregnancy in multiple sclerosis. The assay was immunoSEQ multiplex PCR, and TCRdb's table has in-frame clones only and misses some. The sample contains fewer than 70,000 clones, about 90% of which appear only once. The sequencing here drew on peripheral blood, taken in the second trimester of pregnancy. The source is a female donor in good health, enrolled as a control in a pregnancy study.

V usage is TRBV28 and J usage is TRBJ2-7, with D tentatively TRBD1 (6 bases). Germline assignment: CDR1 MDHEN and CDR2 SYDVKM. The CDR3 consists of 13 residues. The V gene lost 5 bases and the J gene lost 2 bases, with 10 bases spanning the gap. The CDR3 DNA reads TGTGCCAGCAGTACGACAGGCCCCTACGAGCAGTACTTC. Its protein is CASSTTGPYEQYF.

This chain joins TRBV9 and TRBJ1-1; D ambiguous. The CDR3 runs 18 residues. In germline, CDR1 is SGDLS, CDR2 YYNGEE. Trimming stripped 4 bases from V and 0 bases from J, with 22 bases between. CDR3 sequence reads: CASSPTSRGMTLNTEAFF. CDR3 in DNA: TGTGCCAGCAGCCCCACTAGTCGTGGTATGACTCTGAACACTGAAGCTTTCTTT. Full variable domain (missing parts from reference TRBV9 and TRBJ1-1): DSGVTQTPKHLITATGQRVTLRCSPRSGDLSVYWYQQSLDQGLQFLIQYYNGEERAKGNILERFSAQQFPDLHSELNLSSLELGDSALYFCASSPTSRGMTLNTEAFFGQGTRLTVV.

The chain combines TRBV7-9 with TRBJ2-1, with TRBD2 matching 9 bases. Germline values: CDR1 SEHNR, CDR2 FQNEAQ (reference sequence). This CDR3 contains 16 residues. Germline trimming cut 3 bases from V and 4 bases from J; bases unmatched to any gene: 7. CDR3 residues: CASSFPTSGEYNEQFF. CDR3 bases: TGTGCCAGCAGCTTCCCGACTAGCGGAGAGTACAATGAGCAGTTCTTC.

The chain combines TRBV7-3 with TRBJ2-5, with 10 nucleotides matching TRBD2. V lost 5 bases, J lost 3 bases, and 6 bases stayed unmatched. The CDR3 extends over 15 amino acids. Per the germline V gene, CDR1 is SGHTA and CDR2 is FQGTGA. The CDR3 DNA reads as TGTGCCAGCAGCCTCGGACTAGCGGACAAAGAGACCCAGTACTTC. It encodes CASSLGLADKETQYF. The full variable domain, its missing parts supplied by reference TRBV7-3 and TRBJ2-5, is GAGVSQTPSNKVTEKGKYVELRCDPISGHTALYWYRQSLGQGPEFLIYFQGTGAADDSGLPNDRFFAVRPEGSVSTLKIQRTERGDSAVYLCASSLGLADKETQYFGPGTRLLVL.

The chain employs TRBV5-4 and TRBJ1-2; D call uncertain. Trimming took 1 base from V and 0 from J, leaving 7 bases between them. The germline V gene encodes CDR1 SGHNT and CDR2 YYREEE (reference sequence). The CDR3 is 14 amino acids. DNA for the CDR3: TGTGCCAGCAGCTTGTATCCTACTAACTATGGCTACACCTTC. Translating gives CASSLYPTNYGYTF.

The CDR3 DNA follows: TGTGCCATCAGCGCCAGACAGGGCTCAGTGGGGTACACTGAAGCTTTCTTT. The encoded protein is CAISARQGSVGYTEAFF. This chain joins TRBV10-3 and TRBJ1-1; 7 bases align to TRBD1. V lost 6 bases, J lost 3 bases, and 16 bases stayed unmatched. Germline V gives CDR1 ENHRY, CDR2 SYGVKD. This CDR3 has 17 residues.

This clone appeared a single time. The CDR3, as DNA: TGTGCCAGCAGCGGACAGGGGGGGATCGACGAGCAGTACTTC. This gives the protein CASSGQGGIDEQYF. The chain combines TRBV7-2 with TRBJ2-7; 10 nucleotides agree with TRBD1. V shed 5 bases and J 5 bases; nucleotides not matched to a gene: 6. The germline gives CDR1 SGHTA, CDR2 FQGNSA. The CDR3 has 14 amino acids.

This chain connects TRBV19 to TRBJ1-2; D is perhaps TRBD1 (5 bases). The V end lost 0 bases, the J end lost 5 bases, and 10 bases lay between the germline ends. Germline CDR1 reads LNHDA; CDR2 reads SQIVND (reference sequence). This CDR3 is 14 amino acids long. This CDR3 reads CASSIENRKYGYTF. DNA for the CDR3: TGTGCCAGTAGTATAGAAAACAGGAAGTATGGCTACACCTTC. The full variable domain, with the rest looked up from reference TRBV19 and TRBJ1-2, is DGGITQSPKYLFRKEGQNVTLSCEQNLNHDAMYWYRQDPGQGLRLIYYSQIVNDFQKGDIAEGYSVSREKKESFPLTVTSAQKNPTAFYLCASSIENRKYGYTFGSGTRLTVV.

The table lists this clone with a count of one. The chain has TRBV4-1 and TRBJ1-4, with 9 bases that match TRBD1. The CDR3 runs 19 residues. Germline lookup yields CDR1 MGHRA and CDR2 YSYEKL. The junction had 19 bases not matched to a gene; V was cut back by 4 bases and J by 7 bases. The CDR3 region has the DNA TGCGCCAGCAGCCGGACTTGGACAGGGGTAAGGTCGTCCCCTGAAAAACTGTTTTTT. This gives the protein CASSRTWTGVRSSPEKLFF.

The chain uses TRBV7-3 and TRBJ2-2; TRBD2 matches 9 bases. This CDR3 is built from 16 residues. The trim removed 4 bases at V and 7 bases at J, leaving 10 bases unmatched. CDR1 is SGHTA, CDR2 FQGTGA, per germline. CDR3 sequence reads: CASSSAGGRESGELFF. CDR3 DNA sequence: TGTGCCAGCAGCTCCGCGGGGGGGCGGGAGAGCGGGGAGCTGTTTTTT.

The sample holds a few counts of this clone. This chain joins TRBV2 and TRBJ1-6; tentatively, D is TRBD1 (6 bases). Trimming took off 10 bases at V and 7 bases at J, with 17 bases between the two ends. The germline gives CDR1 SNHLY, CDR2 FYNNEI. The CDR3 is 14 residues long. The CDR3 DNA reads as TGTGCCACATCCTGGGGGCAGGGGAATTCACCCCTCCACTTT. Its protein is CATSWGQGNSPLHF.

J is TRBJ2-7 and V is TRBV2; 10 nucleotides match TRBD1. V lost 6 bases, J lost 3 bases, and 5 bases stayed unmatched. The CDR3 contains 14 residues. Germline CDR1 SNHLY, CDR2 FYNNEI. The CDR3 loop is CASRRTGGSYEQYF. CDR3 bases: TGTGCCAGCAGAAGGACAGGGGGAAGCTACGAGCAGTACTTC. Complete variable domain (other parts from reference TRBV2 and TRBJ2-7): EPEVTQTPSHQVTQMGQEVILRCVPISNHLYFYWYRQILGQKVEFLVSFYNNEISEKSEIFDDQFSVERPDGSNFTLKIRSTKLEDSAMYFCASRRTGGSYEQYFGPGTRLTVT.

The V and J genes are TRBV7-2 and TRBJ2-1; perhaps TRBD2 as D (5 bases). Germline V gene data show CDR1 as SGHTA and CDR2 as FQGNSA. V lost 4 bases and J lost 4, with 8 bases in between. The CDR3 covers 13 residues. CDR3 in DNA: TGTGCCAGCAGCTCAACTAGTTACAATGAGCAGTTCTTC. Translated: CASSSTSYNEQFF.

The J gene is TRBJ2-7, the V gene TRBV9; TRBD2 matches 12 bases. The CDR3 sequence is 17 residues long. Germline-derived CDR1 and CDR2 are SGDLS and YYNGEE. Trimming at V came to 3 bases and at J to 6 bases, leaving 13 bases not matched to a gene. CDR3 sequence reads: CASSDGTSGPQTGEQYF. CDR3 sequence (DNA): TGTGCCAGCAGCGACGGGACTAGCGGGCCCCAGACGGGCGAGCAGTACTTC.

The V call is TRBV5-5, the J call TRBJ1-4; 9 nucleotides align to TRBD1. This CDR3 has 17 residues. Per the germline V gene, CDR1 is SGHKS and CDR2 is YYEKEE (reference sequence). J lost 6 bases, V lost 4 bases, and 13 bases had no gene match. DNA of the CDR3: TGTGCCAGCAGCCCGCGGACAGGGGTGGGGTGGGATGAAAAACTGTTTTTT. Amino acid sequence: CASSPRTGVGWDEKLFF.

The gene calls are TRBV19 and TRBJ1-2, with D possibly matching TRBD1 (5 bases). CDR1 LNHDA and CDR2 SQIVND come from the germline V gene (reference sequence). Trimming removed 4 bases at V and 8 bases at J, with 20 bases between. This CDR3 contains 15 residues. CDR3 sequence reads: CASSSWGPRGLGYTF. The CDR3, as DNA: TGTGCCAGTAGTAGTTGGGGCCCGCGAGGTTTGGGCTACACCTTC.